This TCR beta chain is drawn from a study of blood T cell repertoires in COVID-19. Study information: The United States, Italy and Spain were the sources of the acute and convalescent COVID-19 samples. In each case, the material was cDNA or gDNA derived from T cells, B-cell-depleted T cells, or PBMCs.

In the authors' workflow: Amplification of reference gene primers provided the estimated nucleated cell counts. Assay used: immunoSEQ multiplex PCR; TCRdb lists only in-frame clones, some missing. The V and J calls and clone size were taken over from that table, and D and trimming were inferred from the DNA. The sample shows roughly 16,000 clones, roughly 88% of them seen only once. The sample consisted of peripheral blood. The sequence came from a man aged 65 to 79 in a cohort sampled during active COVID-19.

In DNA, the CDR3 is TGTGCCAGCAGCTGGACAGGGAATCAGCCCCAGCATTTT. This gives the protein CASSWTGNQPQHF. The chain combines TRBV3-1 (or the pseudogene TRBV3-2) with TRBJ1-5; 8 positions agree with TRBD1. Germline loops: CDR1 LGHDT, CDR2 YNNKEL (reference sequence). The CDR3 has 13 residues. V gave up 5 bases and J gave up 4 bases; unmatched junction bases: 1.